This entry lists 21 T cell receptor beta chains sequenced from one sample in a study of shared clonotypes between healthy human individuals. Profiled with immunoSEQ multiplex PCR; TCRdb holds only in-frame clones, not every one. The profile shows 400,000 to 500,000 clones, around 80% of them singletons. Material for sequencing was PBMCs. These TCRs come from a woman aged 40 to 49 in good health. Some clones in this sample may be carry-over from other donors' samples.

The chain is built from TRBV9 and TRBJ1-2; D gene ambiguous. The length of the CDR3 is 15 residues. Trimming shortened V by 3 bases and J by 8 bases, and 20 bases separated the two germline ends. CDR1 and CDR2 from the germline V gene are SGDLS and YYNGEE. DNA for the CDR3: TGTGCCAGCAGCGGCCCGGACCCTCAGGTAGAAGGCTACACCTTC. Protein: CASSGPDPQVEGYTF.

The CDR3 reads CASSTGQGNGGTQYF. The CDR3 nucleotides are TGTGCCAGCAGCACGGGACAGGGGAATGGGGGGACCCAGTACTTC. The V call is TRBV5-5, the J call TRBJ2-5; 10 bases agree with TRBD1. CDR1 is SGHKS, CDR2 YYEKEE, per germline (reference sequence). V trimming: 4 bases; J trimming: 7 bases; junction bases outside the gene matches: 10. The CDR3 contains 15 residues.

This clone was found once. V and J are TRBV29-1 and TRBJ2-3; 12 bases map to TRBD2. V shed 7 bases, J shed 6 bases, and the junction held 5 bases outside the gene matches. The CDR3 sequence is 13 residues long. From germline, CDR1 is SQVTM and CDR2 ANQGSEA. In nucleotides, the CDR3 is TGCAGCGCTCGACTAGCGGGAGTCGATACGCAGTATTTT. Translation gives CSARLAGVDTQYF.

The rearrangement links TRBV27 to TRBJ1-1; D gene uncertain. Germline CDR1 and CDR2: MNHEY and SMNVEV (reference sequence). This CDR3 region has 12 residues. V lost 11 bases to trimming and J lost 0 bases, with 10 bases between them. Written as DNA, the CDR3 is TGTGCCCCCTTCGGGATGAACACTGAAGCTTTCTTT. This gives the protein CAPFGMNTEAFF.

The rearrangement joins TRBV11-2 to TRBJ2-1; 13 bases line up with TRBD2. Per germline, CDR1 SGHAT and CDR2 FQNNGV. The CDR3 spans 16 residues. Trimming removed 3 bases from V and 5 bases from J; junction bases left unmatched: 4. The CDR3 DNA follows: TGTGCCAGCAGCTTCCGGACTAGCGGGAGTCACAATGAGCAGTTCTTC. Translation: CASSFRTSGSHNEQFF.

This chain uses TRBV7-9 with TRBJ2-3, with D tentatively TRBD2 (7 bases). Trimming removed 5 bases from V and 3 bases from J, with 21 bases in between. The CDR3 is 17 residues long. CDR1 and CDR2 from the germline V gene are SEHNR and FQNEAQ (reference sequence). CDR3 region: CASSPRWGGLKTDTQYF. CDR3 bases: TGTGCCAGCAGCCCCCGCTGGGGGGGCTTGAAAACAGATACGCAGTATTTT.

The chain has TRBV28 and TRBJ2-1; 7 bases map to TRBD1. In germline, CDR1 is MDHEN, CDR2 SYDVKM. The CDR3 runs to 16 residues. Trimming removed 4 bases from V and 1 base from J; junction bases left unmatched: 7. The CDR3 region is CASSSSGTASYNEQFF. The CDR3 DNA follows: TGTGCCAGCAGTTCATCCGGGACAGCATCCTACAATGAGCAGTTCTTC.

Only one count was recorded for this clone. J is TRBJ2-1 and V is TRBV19; D gene unclear. The germline V gene encodes CDR1 LNHDA and CDR2 SQIVND (reference sequence). Trimming took off 0 bases at V and 9 bases at J, with 6 bases between the two ends. This CDR3 has 12 amino acids. The CDR3 is CASSIDLSEQFF. The CDR3 DNA reads as TGTGCCAGTAGTATAGATCTCAGTGAGCAGTTCTTC.

The sample holds a few counts of this clone. The chain joins TRBV29-1 to TRBJ1-1, with unresolved D. Trimming shortened V by 8 bases and J by 3 bases, and 16 bases separated the two germline ends. CDR1 and CDR2 (germline): SQVTM, ANQGSEA. This CDR3 comprises 13 residues. The CDR3 coding sequence is TGCAGCCATAGGGTAGGGAGGGACACTGAAGCTTTCTTT. Encoded protein: CSHRVGRDTEAFF.

The rearrangement joins TRBV10-1 to TRBJ2-1, with a possible D match to TRBD1 (6 bases). The germline CDR1 and CDR2 sequences are WNHNN and SYGVQD (reference sequence). The CDR3 length is 15 residues. Between the trimmed V and J ends, which lost 5 bases and 0 bases, there was a span of 11 bases. CDR3: CASSPGDRSYNEQFF. The CDR3 region has the DNA TGCGCCAGCAGTCCAGGGGACCGCTCCTACAATGAGCAGTTCTTC.

This chain joins TRBV10-3 and TRBJ2-3, with a tentative D call TRBD2 (5 bases). The germline V and J ends were trimmed by 3 bases and 5 bases, with 12 bases remaining between them. The CDR3 runs to 14 residues. Germline assignment: CDR1 ENHRY and CDR2 SYGVKD. The chain's CDR3 is CAISEGLERDTQYF. CDR3 nucleotides: TGTGCCATCAGTGAAGGACTTGAGAGAGATACGCAGTATTTT.

The rearrangement links TRBV19 to TRBJ1-4; 7 bases fit TRBD1. Trimming took 7 bases from V and 3 from J; bases not matched to a gene: 8. Germline values: CDR1 LNHDA, CDR2 SQIVND (reference sequence). The CDR3 runs 15 residues. The CDR3 bases are TGTGCCAGTACGATAACCGGGACAGCTAATGAAAAACTGTTTTTT. It specifies CASTITGTANEKLFF.

Turning to this clone: Distinct nucleotide sequences in the sample also encode this CDR3. This rearrangement joins TRBV5-1 to TRBJ2-5; D not certain. The CDR3 extends over 13 amino acids. Germline-derived CDR1 and CDR2 are SGHRS and YFSETQ. V was cut by 0 bases and J by 2 bases, with 5 bases left in between. CDR3 protein: CASSLEGQETQYF. CDR3 in DNA: TGCGCCAGCAGCTTGGAAGGACAAGAGACCCAGTACTTC.

This sequence joins TRBV29-1 and TRBJ2-7; 10 bases line up with TRBD2. V was clipped by 4 bases and J by 4 bases; unmatched bases: 10. Germline CDR1 SQVTM, CDR2 ANQGSEA. The CDR3 is 15 residues long. CDR3 sequence (DNA): TGCAGCGTTGTCTCTAGCGGGAGATCTATTTACGAGCAGTACTTC. Encoded protein: CSVVSSGRSIYEQYF.

DNA for the CDR3: TGTGCCAGCAGCTTGGACATTGGGGGGCACAAAGAGCAGTACTTC. Amino acid sequence: CASSLDIGGHKEQYF. The chain joins TRBV5-4 to TRBJ2-7; either TRBD1 or TRBD2 may fit D (6 bases each). The CDR3 consists of 15 residues. Germline values: CDR1 SGHNT, CDR2 YYREEE (reference sequence). The V end was cut by 0 bases, the J end by 7 bases, with 17 bases between.

This chain links TRBV2 with TRBJ2-5; D might be TRBD2 (6 bases). V gave up 6 bases and J gave up 4 bases, with 12 bases separating them. The CDR3 sequence is 13 residues long. Germline loops: CDR1 SNHLY, CDR2 FYNNEI. The CDR3 DNA reads TGTGCCAGCAGCCGGGACTTTGGAGAGACCCAGTACTTC. It encodes CASSRDFGETQYF.

This sequence joins TRBV7-2 and TRBJ2-5; D gene uncertain. V was shortened by 1 base and J by 2 bases, with 5 bases between the two germline ends. CDR1 and CDR2 (germline): SGHTA, FQGNSA. This CDR3 spans 13 amino acids. DNA for the CDR3: TGTGCCAGCAGCTTAGAATTACAAGAGACCCAGTACTTC. Its protein is CASSLELQETQYF.

The CDR3 DNA reads TGTGCCAGCAGTTTTGGTGTTGTGAACACCGGGGAGCTGTTTTTT. It specifies CASSFGVVNTGELFF. This chain links TRBV28 with TRBJ2-2; D remains ambiguous. Germline CDR1 and CDR2: MDHEN and SYDVKM. This CDR3 is built from 15 residues. The V gene lost 3 bases and the J gene lost 1 base, with 9 bases spanning the gap.

The chain uses TRBV7-2 and TRBJ1-3; D is uncertain. Germline V gives CDR1 SGHTA, CDR2 FQGNSA. V was cut by 5 bases and J by 1 base, with 12 bases left in between. The CDR3 length is 15 residues. DNA of the CDR3: TGTGCCAGCAGCCAAAGGGCAGTTTCTGGAAACACCATATATTTT. Translated: CASSQRAVSGNTIYF.

The V gene is TRBV6-1, the J gene TRBJ1-5; 7 bases agree with TRBD1. The CDR3 runs 15 residues. The V and J ends lost 5 bases and 4 bases, in that order; junction bases with no gene match: 8. In germline, CDR1 is MNHNS, CDR2 SASEGT. Here the CDR3 DNA reads TGTGCCAGCAGTTCCACAGGGGTGGGGAATCAGCCCCAGCATTTT. It codes for CASSSTGVGNQPQHF.

Here the CDR3 reads CASPLDGGDEQFF. The CDR3 region has the DNA TGTGCCAGCCCGCTGGACGGGGGGGATGAGCAGTTCTTC. V is TRBV6-1 and J is TRBJ2-1; 8 bases fit TRBD2. There are 13 residues in the CDR3. Per germline, CDR1 MNHNS and CDR2 SASEGT. V was clipped by 8 bases and J by 8 bases; unmatched bases: 8.